This TCR beta chain was sequenced for a study of blood T cell repertoires in COVID-19. The overall study: PBMCs, B-cell-depleted T cells, or T cells were the source of the cDNA or gDNA that made up the material.

Those who participated ranged in age from roughly 18 to 89 years and resided in 24 US areas. Participants had their cohort set by participant-reported clinical history. Recovered status in Cohort 3 required two negative PCRs, clearance, or symptom resolution. The data were produced by immunoSEQ multiplex PCR, yet TCRdb's version contains in-frame clones alone and is incomplete. The table lists 150,000 to 200,000 clones, around 80% of them singletons. Germline V gene data show CDR1 as ENHRY and CDR2 as SYGVKD. V lost 4 bases to trimming and J lost 7 bases, with 8 bases between them. The CDR3 has 12 residues.

The chain couples TRBV10-3 to TRBJ1-5; D not resolved. The specimen sequenced was PBMCs or T cells enriched from blood (not recorded which). This TCR came from a man aged 50-60 years who had recovered from COVID-19. CDR3 nucleotides: TGTGCCATCAGTGGTCCGGGGCAGCCCCAGCATTTT. It specifies CAISGPGQPQHF.